A single sample is the source of the 12 T cell receptor beta chains below, sequenced in a study of tumor T cells in aggressive B-cell lymphoma. Profiled with immunoSEQ multiplex PCR; TCRdb holds only in-frame clones, not every one. The sample gives some 12,000 clones, 89% of which show up once; about 2.2% is in the top ten. The specimen was tumor tissue. The receptors originated from an adult with diffuse large B cell lymphoma.

This clone was recorded once. The missing conserved phenylalanine or tryptophan at the end of this CDR3 makes a read error likely. The limits of the CDR3 on the DNA are not certain, so only TCRdb's listed CDR3 is given. The gene calls are TRBV4-2 and TRBJ1-2. CDR1 LGHNA and CDR2 YNFKEQ come from the germline V gene. A total of 11 residues make up the CDR3, ends included. The CDR3 here is CASSLLNGTEP.

The chain uses TRBV7-2 and TRBJ2-2, with 7 bases matching TRBD2. J lost 7 bases, V lost 2 bases, and 10 bases had no gene match. CDR3 length: 16 residues. The germline CDR1 and CDR2 sequences are SGHTA and FQGNSA. The CDR3 DNA follows: TGTGCCAGCAGCTTACTAGCGGTAGGCATGATCGGGGAGCTGTTTTTT. This encodes CASSLLAVGMIGELFF.

This rearrangement joins TRBV25-1 to TRBJ1-1; D is unclear. CDR3 length equals 14 residues. Germline V lookup: CDR1 MGHDK, CDR2 SYGVNS. V was trimmed by 3 bases and J by 0 bases, leaving 8 bases between them. The CDR3 spells CASSEVGVNTEAFF. The CDR3 region has the DNA TGTGCCAGCAGTGAGGTTGGAGTGAACACTGAAGCTTTCTTT.

This clone has only a few counts. V and J are TRBV6-5 and TRBJ2-7, with 8 bases that match TRBD1. In germline, CDR1 is MNHEY, CDR2 SVGAGI. The CDR3 length is 14 residues. Unmatched junction bases numbered 5, after V lost 4 bases and J lost 3 bases. The DNA of the CDR3 is TGTGCCAGCAGTTCGCGACAGGGGCTCTACGAGCAGTACTTC. It is translated as CASSSRQGLYEQYF.

This rearrangement joins TRBV6-4 to TRBJ2-1; tentative D call: TRBD2 (6 bases). Germline V gives CDR1 MRHNA, CDR2 SNTAGT. Trimming left V 5 bases short and J 4 bases short, with 15 bases between. This CDR3 contains 15 residues. The CDR3 reads CASSRLGGAYNEQFF. As DNA, the CDR3 is TGTGCCAGCAGTCGCCTCGGGGGTGCGTACAATGAGCAGTTCTTC.

The chain is built from TRBV7-2 and TRBJ2-2, with D perhaps matching TRBD2 (6 bases). From germline, CDR1 is SGHTA and CDR2 FQGNSA. The CDR3 covers 15 residues. V lost 7 bases and J lost 8, with 20 bases in between. CDR3 region: CASTPQWGSGGELFF. The CDR3 nucleotides read TGTGCCAGCACCCCCCAGTGGGGGAGCGGGGGGGAGCTGTTTTTT.

This chain uses TRBV5-1 with TRBJ2-5; 12 nucleotides line up with TRBD2. CDR3 length: 15 amino acids. The germline gives CDR1 SGHRS, CDR2 YFSETQ. Trimming took 4 bases from V and 6 from J; bases not matched to a gene: 7. The CDR3 spells CASSKTSGSRKTQYF. The CDR3 DNA reads TGCGCCAGCAGCAAGACTAGCGGGAGTCGAAAGACCCAGTACTTC.

This chain joins TRBV4-3 and TRBJ1-4; maybe TRBD1 (5 bases). CDR1 is LGHNA, CDR2 YSLEER, per germline. Between the trimmed V and J ends, which lost 1 base and 1 base, there was a span of 13 bases. The length of the CDR3 is 17 residues. CDR3 DNA sequence: TGCGCCAGCAGCCAAGGCTGGGCGACAGAAACTAATGAAAAACTGTTTTTT. This translates into CASSQGWATETNEKLFF.

The chain couples TRBV27 to TRBJ2-3; D ambiguous. The CDR3 totals 15 residues. Trimming cost V 2 bases and J 4 bases, with 13 bases left between them. Germline V CDR1 and CDR2: MNHEY, SMNVEV (reference sequence). This chain's CDR3 is CASSLLPSPADTQYF. The CDR3 DNA sequence: TGTGCCAGCAGTTTACTCCCGTCTCCCGCAGATACGCAGTATTTT.

This clone was recorded once. The chain combines TRBV4-3 with TRBJ2-4; D is unresolved. The length of the CDR3 is 14 residues. CDR1 is LGHNA, CDR2 YSLEER, per germline. With 8 bases removed from V and 6 bases from J, the gap between germline ends came to 17 bases. As DNA, the CDR3 is TGCGCCAGCCGCACTACCCCTCCCCTAAACATTCAGTACTTC. As protein: CASRTTPPLNIQYF.

The chain links TRBV5-6 to TRBJ1-1; possibly TRBD1 for D (5 bases). The germline V and J ends were trimmed by 2 bases and 4 bases, with 6 bases remaining between them. Germline V gives CDR1 SGHDT, CDR2 YYEEEE. CDR3 size: 12 residues. This chain's CDR3 is CASSLRGTEAFF. The CDR3 bases are TGTGCCAGCAGCTTAAGGGGCACTGAAGCTTTCTTT.

This clone was counted only a few times. The rearrangement uses TRBV7-2 and TRBJ1-5; 8 bases align to TRBD1. Germline V lookup: CDR1 SGHTA, CDR2 FQGNSA. Losses at the gene ends were 5 bases for V and 4 bases for J; bases not matched to a gene: 4. The CDR3 is 14 residues long. DNA for the CDR3: TGTGCCAGCAGCCCTCGGACAGGGAATCAGCCCCAGCATTTT. Its translation: CASSPRTGNQPQHF. The full variable domain, its missing parts supplied by reference TRBV7-2 and TRBJ1-5, is GAGVSQSPSNKVTEKGKDVELRCDPISGHTALYWYRQSLGQGLEFLIYFQGNSAPDKSGLPSDRFSAERTGGSVSTLTIQRTQQEDSAVYLCASSPRTGNQPQHFGDGTRLSIL.